The 18 T cell receptor beta chains given below trace back to one sample, sequenced in a study of response to subunit inactivated influenza vaccine. Via MiXCR, TCRdb re-called the RT-PCR reads, giving one row per CDR3 protein. The table has around 170,000 distinct CDR3 sequences, around 10% seen once. Sequencing was performed on CD8+ T cells sorted from PBMCs, taken around 25 months after vaccination. The origin of the receptors is a man aged 50 to 69 who received an inactivated influenza vaccine.

This clonotype was observed a handful of times. The V gene is TRBV27, the J gene TRBJ2-1; 13 nucleotides line up with TRBD2. The CDR3 consists of 18 residues. Per germline, CDR1 MNHEY and CDR2 SMNVEV (reference sequence). With V trimmed by 3 bases and J by 2 bases, 7 bases remained unmatched. The CDR3 coding sequence is TGTGCCAGCAGTTTTGTGGGACTAGCGGGGATTACCTACAATGAGCAGTTCTTC. This codes for CASSFVGLAGITYNEQFF.

There are many counts of this clonotype. The chain combines TRBV4-1 with TRBJ1-2, with a tentative D call TRBD1 (6 bases). CDR3 size: 15 residues. In germline, CDR1 is MGHRA, CDR2 YSYEKL. Between the trimmed V and J ends, which lost 0 bases and 4 bases, there was a span of 12 bases. The CDR3 sequence: CASSQDPGASYGYTF. CDR3 DNA sequence: TGCGCCAGCAGCCAAGATCCAGGGGCGAGCTATGGCTACACCTTC.

The genes are TRBV27 and TRBJ2-1, with TRBD2 identical over 11 bases. The germline gives CDR1 MNHEY, CDR2 SMNVEV (reference sequence). V lost 4 bases to trimming and J lost 0 bases; unmatched junction nucleotides: 5. The CDR3 spans 17 residues. The CDR3 sequence is CASSSSGGSSSYNEQFF. The CDR3 coding sequence is TGTGCCAGCAGTTCTAGCGGGGGGTCTTCCTCCTACAATGAGCAGTTCTTC.

This clonotype has just a few counts. This chain joins TRBV11-2 and TRBJ2-3; D may be TRBD1 (6 bases). The CDR3 is 15 residues long. The V gene's germline CDR1 is SGHAT and CDR2 FQNNGV. Trimming took off 1 base at V and 4 bases at J, with 12 bases between the two ends. The CDR3 bases are TGTGCCAGCAGCTTAGTTGGGGGCAGTCCAGATACGCAGTATTTT. Residues: CASSLVGGSPDTQYF.

In this sample, this clonotype turned up many times. The J gene is TRBJ2-1, the V gene TRBV12-3 or TRBV12-4; the D is unclear. V lost 2 bases and J 12 bases, leaving 11 bases between the germline ends. The CDR3 extends over 12 amino acids. CDR3 residues: CASSLSHPVQFF. The CDR3 bases are TGTGCCAGCAGTTTATCCCACCCGGTGCAGTTCTTC.

This chain uses TRBV29-1 with TRBJ2-3; 10 bases map to TRBD2. V was clipped by 0 bases and J by 8 bases; unmatched bases: 5. This CDR3 is 14 amino acids long. Germline V gene sequence: CDR1 SQVTM, CDR2 ANQGSEA. CDR3 sequence reads: CSVEDPRTSGTQYF. Here the CDR3 DNA reads TGCAGCGTTGAAGACCCGCGGACTAGCGGTACGCAGTATTTT.

Only a few counts were recorded for this clonotype. The gene calls are TRBV4-3 and TRBJ1-1, with 7 bases identical to TRBD1. Germline CDR1 reads LGHNA; CDR2 reads YSLEER. The length of the CDR3 is 13 residues. Trimming took 4 bases from V and 10 from J; bases not matched to a gene: 9. The CDR3 DNA is TGCGCCAGCAGCCCAGGGGGAAGCCTTTCAGCTTTCTTT. This translates into CASSPGGSLSAFF.

This clonotype was detected ten times or more. The V call is TRBV10-1, the J call TRBJ2-2; perhaps TRBD1 as D (5 bases). V lost 3 bases and J lost 5, with 7 bases in between. Germline loops: CDR1 WNHNN, CDR2 SYGVQD (reference sequence). This CDR3 spans 13 amino acids. As DNA, the CDR3 is TGCGCCAGCAGTGAAGGGGTAACCGGGGAGCTGTTTTTT. It yields the protein CASSEGVTGELFF.

The V call is TRBV2, the J call TRBJ1-6, with D possibly being TRBD1 (5 bases). From germline, CDR1 is SNHLY and CDR2 FYNNEI. Trimming pared 4 bases from V and 12 bases from J, leaving 10 bases between. The CDR3 covers 12 residues. The CDR3 reads CASSAGGLPLHF. The CDR3 DNA reads as TGTGCCAGCAGTGCCGGGGGTTTACCCCTCCACTTT.

This clonotype has a handful of counts. The gene calls are TRBV3-1 and TRBJ2-5; TRBD1 aligns across 9 bases. From germline, CDR1 is LGHDT and CDR2 YNNKEL (reference sequence). V shed 2 bases and J 3 bases; nucleotides not matched to a gene: 4. The CDR3 has 15 residues. CDR3: CASSQHGTGKETQYF. CDR3 in DNA: TGTGCCAGCAGCCAACACGGGACAGGGAAAGAGACCCAGTACTTC.

The rearrangement joins TRBV4-1 to TRBJ1-1; no definite D call. V lost 4 bases, J lost 0 bases, and 9 bases lay in between. Germline loops: CDR1 MGHRA, CDR2 YSYEKL. This CDR3 has 14 amino acids. The CDR3 loop reads CASSPQPVNTEAFF. The CDR3 DNA sequence: TGCGCCAGCAGCCCACAGCCGGTGAACACTGAAGCTTTCTTT.

V is TRBV6-5 and J is TRBJ1-5, with D possibly being TRBD1 (5 bases). CDR3 length equals 15 residues. Trimming took 4 bases from V and 6 from J, leaving 16 bases between them. In germline, CDR1 is MNHEY, CDR2 SVGAGI. The CDR3 sequence is CASSSQGIGGQPQHF. DNA of the CDR3: TGTGCCAGCAGTTCGCAGGGCATAGGTGGTCAGCCCCAGCATTTT.

The chain recombines TRBV7-9 with TRBJ1-2, with D maybe TRBD1 (6 bases). The V end was cut by 5 bases, the J end by 3 bases, with 13 bases between. Germline CDR1 is SEHNR and CDR2 is FQNEAQ (reference sequence). The CDR3 contains 14 residues. The CDR3 loop is CASSPPTGYYGYTF. The CDR3, as DNA: TGTGCCAGCAGCCCCCCTACAGGGTACTATGGCTACACCTTC.

There are many counts of this clonotype. The rearrangement links TRBV3-1 to TRBJ2-1; the match to TRBD1 covers 10 bases. V gave up 4 bases and J gave up 7 bases; unmatched junction bases: 10. The CDR3 has 16 residues. The germline CDR1 and CDR2 sequences are LGHDT and YNNKEL (reference sequence). The DNA for the CDR3 is TGTGCCAGCAGCCGATGCCGACAGGGGGCGGCGAATGAGCAGTTCTTC. It encodes CASSRCRQGAANEQFF.

This clonotype was counted a few times. The rearrangement links TRBV10-2 to TRBJ2-7; 12 positions match TRBD2. This CDR3 comprises 17 residues. CDR1 is WSHSY, CDR2 SAAADI, per germline. J lost 0 bases, V lost 8 bases, and 11 bases had no gene match. CDR3 residues: CASATRLAGGLSYEQYF. The DNA for the CDR3 is TGCGCCAGCGCAACCCGGCTAGCGGGAGGGCTCTCCTACGAGCAGTACTTC.

The rearrangement joins TRBV5-6 to TRBJ2-7; 12 bases are shared with TRBD1. Germline V CDR1 and CDR2: SGHDT, YYEEEE. V was pared by 4 bases and J by 3 bases, with 5 bases of the junction left unmatched. The CDR3 contains 15 residues. In nucleotides, the CDR3 is TGTGCCAGCAGCATGGGACAGGGGGCTTTCTACGAGCAGTACTTC. Residues: CASSMGQGAFYEQYF.

The sample holds a few counts of this clonotype. The chain combines TRBV27 with TRBJ2-3; either TRBD1 or TRBD2 may fit D (6 bases each). The V gene's germline CDR1 is MNHEY and CDR2 SMNVEV (reference sequence). V dropped 8 bases and J dropped 5 bases, with 17 bases sitting between them. This CDR3 has 14 amino acids. The CDR3 spells CASSEQGGGDTQYF. The CDR3 DNA reads as TGTGCCAGCTCGGAACAGGGAGGAGGAGATACGCAGTATTTT.

Ten or more counts support this clonotype. An end of the junction differs from the germline gene, which may be a read error. V gene TRBV7-7 combines with J gene TRBJ2-2, with D possibly being TRBD2 (6 bases). Germline CDR1 and CDR2: SSHAT and FNYEAQ (reference sequence). This CDR3 is 15 amino acids long. As DNA, the CDR3 is TGTGCTAGCAGCTTTGGAGGGAGTGGCACCGGGGAGCTGTTTTTT. It is translated as CASSFGGSGTGELFF.